The sequence of this TCR beta chain was determined in a study of cytomegalovirus exposure and HLA in healthy donors. About the research overall: In a later analysis, the roughly 120 validation repertoires were reported to have used the same platform as the roughly 610 first-cohort repertoires.

Whole-study findings and limits: Investigators reported approximately 150 TCR beta chains as tied to cytomegalovirus.

As for this clone: Its antigen is unidentified.

Measured with immunoSEQ multiplex PCR; TCRdb has only the in-frame clones, and not every one. This table holds around 120,000 clones, about 87% found once. The CDR3 has 12 residues. Germline lookup yields CDR1 SNHLY and CDR2 FYNNEI. The V end was cut by 5 bases, the J end by 1 base, with 5 bases between. The donors were members of the validation cohort comprising 120 subjects, separate from the roughly 640-subject first cohort. This sequence joins TRBV2 and TRBJ1-1; D call uncertain. This receptor was taken from a woman between 18 and 30 years old in good health and CMV-seronegative. The specimen was PBMCs. This CDR3 reads CASSTGNTEAFF. The CDR3 DNA is TGTGCCAGCAGTACCGGGAACACTGAAGCTTTCTTT.